The 3 T cell receptor beta chains presented below share a single source sample, sequenced in a study of T cell changes during pregnancy in multiple sclerosis. Only in-frame clones appear in the TCRdb table, and some are missing; sequencing was by immunoSEQ multiplex PCR. The sample carries 45,000 to 55,000 clones, 88% recorded once. The sequencing here drew on CD4+ T cells from peripheral blood mononuclear cells, taken in the second trimester of pregnancy. These receptors were collected from a female donor with multiple sclerosis, enrolled in a pregnancy study.

The chain couples TRBV28 to TRBJ1-5; a weak D match, TRBD1 (5 bases). There are 14 residues in the CDR3. Per germline, CDR1 MDHEN and CDR2 SYDVKM. The V end lost 8 bases, the J end lost 5 bases, and 16 bases lay between the germline ends. For the CDR3, the DNA is TGTGCCAGCCTACCAGGGACTGCAGATCAGCCCCAGCATTTT. It translates to CASLPGTADQPQHF.

The V and J genes are TRBV7-9 and TRBJ1-2, with 7 bases identical to TRBD1. V lost 4 bases to trimming and J lost 0 bases; unmatched junction nucleotides: 5. Per the germline V gene, CDR1 is SEHNR and CDR2 is FQNEAQ (reference sequence). This CDR3 contains 15 residues. CDR3 nucleotides: TGTGCCAGCAGCTCGGGACAGAGATCTAACTATGGCTACACCTTC. Residues: CASSSGQRSNYGYTF.

In this sample, this clone turned up a few times. This chain connects TRBV2 to TRBJ1-2; D remains ambiguous. The CDR3 length is 12 residues. Germline assignment: CDR1 SNHLY and CDR2 FYNNEI. V shed 2 bases and J shed 8 bases, with 9 bases lying between them. As DNA, the CDR3 is TGTGCCAGCAGTGAACACAGAGAAGGCTACACCTTC. Its protein is CASSEHREGYTF.